This T cell receptor beta chain comes out of a study of PD-1 blockade in classical Hodgkin lymphoma. The CDR3 contains 14 residues. V was pared by 5 bases and J by 4 bases, with 6 bases of the junction left unmatched. CDR1 is SNHLY and CDR2 is FYNNEI in the germline V gene. As for time point: cycle 4 day 1 (C4D1), after five to seven weeks of nivolumab. There was relapse after autologous stem cell transplantation in every patient, and there was variation in brentuximab vedotin exposure. Repertoires were generated with immunoSEQ multiplex PCR, while TCRdb's copy carries only in-frame clones and drops some. The sample yields 20,000 to 30,000 clones, around nine tenths seen once.

The gene calls are TRBV2 and TRBJ2-7; 9 bases are shared with TRBD1. The sequences come from peripheral blood mononuclear cells (PBMCs), collected before the fourth cycle of nivolumab. This TCR derives from a human donor with classical Hodgkin lymphoma. The CDR3 protein is CASSNRGPGYEQYF. CDR3 DNA sequence: TGTGCCAGCAGTAACAGGGGGCCCGGGTACGAGCAGTACTTC.